Listed here is a single TCR beta chain. Sequencing used immunoSEQ multiplex PCR; TCRdb keeps in-frame clones, though not all of them. Among 150,000 to 200,000 clones listed, around 86% were seen once. This sample is drawn from a study of T cell responses to AZD1222 COVID-19 vaccine. This CDR3 is 13 amino acids long. Germline CDR1 and CDR2: ENHRY and SYGVKD. V shed 2 bases and J shed 1 base, with 5 bases lying between them. The sequence was collected from an adult in good health. The sequenced sample was peripheral blood, obtained on day 0 of MenACWY control vaccination. The V gene is TRBV10-3, the J gene TRBJ1-1; D unclear. This chain's CDR3 is CAISESGNTEAFF. As DNA, the CDR3 is TGTGCCATCAGTGAGAGCGGGAACACTGAAGCTTTCTTT.